The 23 T cell receptor beta chains presented below share a single source sample, sequenced in a study of cytomegalovirus exposure and HLA in healthy donors. The PCR contained 60 Vbeta and 13 Jbeta primers. The assay was immunoSEQ multiplex PCR, and TCRdb's table has in-frame clones only and misses some. The sample carries about 120,000 clones, around 86% recorded once. The sequencing input was PBMCs. The receptor set was obtained from a woman younger than 45 in good health and CMV-seronegative.

There are a few counts of this clone. The rearrangement uses TRBV5-1 and TRBJ1-1; D is unclear. V lost 1 base, J lost 2 bases, and 15 bases lay in between. Germline CDR1 and CDR2: SGHRS and YFSETQ. This CDR3 has 16 residues. DNA for the CDR3: TGCGCCAGCAGCTTGTGGACTATGGGGAGTAACACTGAAGCTTTCTTT. This encodes CASSLWTMGSNTEAFF. The full variable domain, with the rest looked up from reference TRBV5-1 and TRBJ1-1, is KAGVTQTPRYLIKTRGQQVTLSCSPISGHRSVSWYQQTPGQGLQFLFEYFSETQRNKGNFPGRFSGRQFSNSRSEMNVSTLELGDSALYLCASSLWTMGSNTEAFFGQGTRLTVV.

V gene TRBV7-9 combines with J gene TRBJ1-5; maybe TRBD1 (5 bases). CDR3 length: 15 amino acids. CDR1 and CDR2 from the germline V gene are SEHNR and FQNEAQ (reference sequence). The V gene lost 5 bases and the J gene lost 3 bases, with 14 bases spanning the gap. The CDR3 loop reads CASSAGVSTNQPQHF. CDR3 sequence (DNA): TGTGCCAGCAGCGCGGGGGTTTCAACCAATCAGCCCCAGCATTTT.

The chain joins TRBV19 to TRBJ2-2; possible D gene TRBD1, 5 bases. The germline V gene has CDR1 LNHDA and CDR2 SQIVND (reference sequence). The CDR3 has 13 residues. Trimming pared 5 bases from V and 6 bases from J, leaving 10 bases between. CDR3 sequence: CASSGEGAGELFF. The DNA for the CDR3 is TGTGCCAGTAGTGGCGAAGGGGCCGGGGAGCTGTTTTTT. The full variable domain, completed using reference TRBV19 and TRBJ2-2, is DGGITQSPKYLFRKEGQNVTLSCEQNLNHDAMYWYRQDPGQGLRLIYYSQIVNDFQKGDIAEGYSVSREKKESFPLTVTSAQKNPTAFYLCASSGEGAGELFFGEGSRLTVL.

The rearrangement uses TRBV12-1 and TRBJ1-1; TRBD1 is the table's D call, not checked against the DNA. TRBV12-1 is marked as a pseudogene. The CDR3 has 14 residues. The CDR3 bases are TGTGCCAGCAGCGGTCGGACAGGGCGGACTGAAGCTTTCTTT. As protein: CASSGRTGRTEAFF.

J is TRBJ1-1 and V is TRBV19, with 7 bases that match TRBD1. This CDR3 comprises 16 residues. The germline gives CDR1 LNHDA, CDR2 SQIVND (reference sequence). The junction had 11 bases not matched to a gene; V was cut back by 5 bases and J by 2 bases. The CDR3 loop reads CASSSKLRTGNTEAFF. Written as DNA, the CDR3 is TGTGCCAGTAGTTCGAAACTTCGGACAGGTAACACTGAAGCTTTCTTT.

This chain joins TRBV28 and TRBJ2-7, with 8 bases fitting TRBD1. Germline assignment: CDR1 MDHEN and CDR2 SYDVKM. The CDR3 sequence is 14 residues long. V lost 2 bases, J lost 6 bases, and 6 bases stayed unmatched. CDR3 in DNA: TGTGCCAGCAGTTTAAGGACAGGGTCGGTCGAGCAGTACTTC. It encodes CASSLRTGSVEQYF. Complete variable domain (other parts from reference TRBV28 and TRBJ2-7): DVKVTQSSRYLVKRTGEKVFLECVQDMDHENMFWYRQDPGLGLRLIYFSYDVKMKEKGDIPEGYSVSREKKERFSLILESASTNQTSMYLCASSLRTGSVEQYFGPGTRLTVT.

The chain is built from TRBV28 and TRBJ1-5; TRBD1 agrees at 8 bases. The V and J ends lost 10 bases and 4 bases, in that order; junction bases with no gene match: 3. CDR3 size: 12 residues. Germline V lookup: CDR1 MDHEN, CDR2 SYDVKM. DNA for the CDR3: TGTGCCACCAACAGGGGGAATCAGCCCCAGCATTTT. This codes for CATNRGNQPQHF.

In DNA, the CDR3 is TGTGCCAGCAGTTTCTCCCTCGGGACAGGACCGGACCAGCCCCAGCATTTT. Its translation is CASSFSLGTGPDQPQHF. The gene calls are TRBV28 and TRBJ1-5; 8 bases line up with TRBD1. With 3 bases clipped from V and 7 bases from J, the junction kept 14 bases outside the gene matches. The V gene's germline CDR1 is MDHEN and CDR2 SYDVKM. This CDR3 has 17 amino acids.

The chain joins TRBV28 to TRBJ1-2; 11 nucleotides agree with TRBD1. From germline, CDR1 is MDHEN and CDR2 SYDVKM. V gave up 8 bases and J gave up 0 bases; unmatched junction bases: 11. The CDR3 has 17 amino acids. CDR3 loop: CASGLGQGAPANYGYTF. CDR3 DNA: TGTGCCAGCGGATTAGGACAGGGGGCTCCTGCTAACTATGGCTACACCTTC.

CDR3 protein: CASSQDLAGVQETQYF. The CDR3 DNA reads as TGCGCCAGCAGCCAAGATCTAGCGGGAGTACAAGAGACCCAGTACTTC. The chain carries TRBV4-3 and TRBJ2-5; 10 nucleotides align to TRBD2. The CDR3 has 16 residues. Unmatched junction bases numbered 3, after V lost 0 bases and J lost 2 bases. Germline values: CDR1 LGHNA, CDR2 YSLEER.

V usage is TRBV28 and J usage is TRBJ2-7, with 7 bases matching TRBD1. The CDR3 consists of 13 residues. CDR1 and CDR2 from the germline V gene are MDHEN and SYDVKM. Trimming at V came to 6 bases and at J to 3 bases, leaving 5 bases not matched to a gene. CDR3 loop: CASRPGQLYEQYF. The CDR3 DNA sequence: TGTGCCAGCAGACCGGGACAGCTCTACGAGCAGTACTTC.

The chain's CDR3 is CASSSKTEFYGYTF. For the CDR3, the DNA is TGTGCCAGCAGCTCTAAGACAGAGTTCTATGGCTACACCTTC. The rearrangement uses TRBV5-4 and TRBJ1-2; possible D gene TRBD1, 5 bases. Per germline, CDR1 SGHNT and CDR2 YYREEE (reference sequence). This CDR3 has 14 amino acids. V was clipped by 3 bases and J by 4 bases, with 13 bases between them. Drawing the rest from reference TRBV5-4 and TRBJ1-2, the complete variable domain is ETGVTQSPTHLIKTRGQQVTLRCSSQSGHNTVSWYQQALGQGPQFIFQYYREEENGRGNFPPRFSGLQFPNYSSELNVNALELDDSALYLCASSSKTEFYGYTFGSGTRLTVV.

This chain uses TRBV19 with TRBJ2-7, with a possible D match to TRBD2 (5 bases). The CDR3 is 15 residues long. Germline V lookup: CDR1 LNHDA, CDR2 SQIVND (reference sequence). V dropped 6 bases and J dropped 5 bases, with 20 bases sitting between them. In DNA form, the CDR3 reads TGTGCCAGTAGGGACTCCCCATCCGGGTTTCACGAGCAGTACTTC. Amino acid sequence: CASRDSPSGFHEQYF.

The chain links TRBV19 to TRBJ1-1, with 7 bases identical to TRBD1. V shed 5 bases, J shed 11 bases, and the junction held 8 bases outside the gene matches. The CDR3 is 12 residues long. Germline V gene lookup returns CDR1 LNHDA and CDR2 SQIVND (reference sequence). The CDR3 loop is CASSPGQLGAFF. In nucleotides, the CDR3 is TGTGCCAGTAGTCCGGGACAGCTGGGGGCTTTCTTT.

Turning to this clone: Other DNA sequences within the sample encode an identical CDR3. The CDR3 DNA reads as TGTGCCAGTAGTATATCGTCTACACACACGGGTTCTGGGGCCAACGTCCTGACTTTC. Protein sequence: CASSISSTHTGSGANVLTF. V and J are TRBV19 and TRBJ2-6; no clear D gene. Trimming removed 2 bases at V and 1 base at J, with 18 bases between. The CDR3 totals 19 residues. Germline V lookup: CDR1 LNHDA, CDR2 SQIVND (reference sequence).

This chain uses TRBV5-1 with TRBJ1-5; unclear D gene. The V end lost 4 bases, the J end lost 7 bases, and 12 bases lay between the germline ends. CDR1 is SGHRS and CDR2 is YFSETQ in the germline V gene. The CDR3 is made up of 13 amino acids. The CDR3 protein is CASSIGLGQPQHF. Here the CDR3 DNA reads TGCGCCAGCAGCATAGGACTAGGGCAGCCCCAGCATTTT.

This clone was found a few times. This sequence joins TRBV28 and TRBJ2-7, with TRBD2 as a possible D gene (5 bases). V dropped 3 bases and J dropped 5 bases, with 17 bases sitting between them. Germline V gene sequence: CDR1 MDHEN, CDR2 SYDVKM. The CDR3 extends over 15 amino acids. This CDR3 is CASSFHTSKGDEQYF. The CDR3, as DNA: TGTGCCAGCAGTTTCCACACTAGTAAGGGCGACGAGCAGTACTTC.

A single count supports this clone. V gene TRBV28 combines with J gene TRBJ2-2, with D perhaps TRBD2 (6 bases). V lost 8 bases to trimming and J lost 4 bases, with 20 bases between them. Germline CDR1 reads MDHEN; CDR2 reads SYDVKM. This CDR3 region has 16 residues. CDR3 coding DNA: TGTGCCAGCTTTTCCCTAGGAGGGCGGCCCACCGGGGAGCTGTTTTTT. The encoded protein is CASFSLGGRPTGELFF.

This rearrangement joins TRBV5-1 to TRBJ1-2, with unresolved D. The CDR3 totals 14 residues. Per germline, CDR1 SGHRS and CDR2 YFSETQ. V shed 0 bases and J shed 2 bases, with 8 bases lying between them. The CDR3 coding sequence is TGCGCCAGCAGCTTGGATGCGGCGAACTATGGCTACACCTTC. This codes for CASSLDAANYGYTF.

The chain carries TRBV18 and TRBJ2-6; D is uncertain. The CDR3 totals 17 residues. The V gene lost 2 bases and the J gene lost 2 bases, with 13 bases spanning the gap. CDR1 is KGHSH, CDR2 LQKENI, per germline. The CDR3 DNA reads TGTGCCAGCTCACCAATTGTTGCGGTTGCTGGGGCCAACGTCCTGACTTTC. It translates to CASSPIVAVAGANVLTF.

This clone was counted once. The genes are TRBV7-9 and TRBJ2-1, with TRBD2 matching over 12 bases. The CDR3 totals 16 residues. V gave up 3 bases and J gave up 7 bases; unmatched junction bases: 7. The germline V gene has CDR1 SEHNR and CDR2 FQNEAQ (reference sequence). DNA for the CDR3: TGTGCCAGCAGCTTCGCTAGCGGGAGGGCCTTTAATGAGCAGTTCTTC. Translating it yields CASSFASGRAFNEQFF.

As to this clone: This CDR3 is also generated by other DNA sequences in the sample. This sequence joins TRBV13 and TRBJ2-3; 9 positions agree with TRBD2. CDR3 length: 18 residues. Germline V CDR1 and CDR2: PRHDT, FYEKMQ (reference sequence). The J segment lost 6 bases and the V segment lost 4 bases, leaving 17 bases of the junction unmatched. The CDR3 protein is CASSSPAGGVSRGDTQYF. CDR3 bases: TGTGCCAGCAGCTCACCCGCGGGGGGGGTCTCCCGCGGGGATACGCAGTATTTT.

The chain combines TRBV5-4 with TRBJ1-4; possibly TRBD1 for D (5 bases). The CDR3 is made up of 13 amino acids. From germline, CDR1 is SGHNT and CDR2 YYREEE (reference sequence). The V end lost 5 bases, the J end lost 8 bases, and 13 bases lay between the germline ends. CDR3 sequence (DNA): TGTGCCAGCAGACGGGGGGTAGGGGAAAAACTGTTTTTT. Translating it yields CASRRGVGEKLFF. Looking up the rest from reference TRBV5-4 and TRBJ1-4 gives the full variable domain: ETGVTQSPTHLIKTRGQQVTLRCSSQSGHNTVSWYQQALGQGPQFIFQYYREEENGRGNFPPRFSGLQFPNYSSELNVNALELDDSALYLCASRRGVGEKLFFGSGTQLSVL.